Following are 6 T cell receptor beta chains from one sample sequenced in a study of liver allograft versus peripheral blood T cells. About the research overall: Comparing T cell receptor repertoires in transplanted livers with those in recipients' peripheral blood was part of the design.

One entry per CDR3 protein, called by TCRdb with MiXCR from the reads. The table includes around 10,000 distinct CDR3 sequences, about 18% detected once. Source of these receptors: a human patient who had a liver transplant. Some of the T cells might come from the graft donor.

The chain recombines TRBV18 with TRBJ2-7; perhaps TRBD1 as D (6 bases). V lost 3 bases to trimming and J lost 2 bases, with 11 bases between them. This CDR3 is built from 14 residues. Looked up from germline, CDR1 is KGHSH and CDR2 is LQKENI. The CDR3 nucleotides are TGTGCCAGCTCACCTCAACAGGGAACCTACGAGCAGTACTTC. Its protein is CASSPQQGTYEQYF.

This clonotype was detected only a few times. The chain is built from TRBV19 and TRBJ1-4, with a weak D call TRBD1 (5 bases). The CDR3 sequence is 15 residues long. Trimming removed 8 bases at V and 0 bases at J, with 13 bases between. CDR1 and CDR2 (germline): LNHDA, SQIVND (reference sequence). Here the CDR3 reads CASAPGDATNEKLFF. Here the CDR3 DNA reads TGTGCCAGTGCCCCGGGGGATGCAACTAATGAAAAACTGTTTTTT.

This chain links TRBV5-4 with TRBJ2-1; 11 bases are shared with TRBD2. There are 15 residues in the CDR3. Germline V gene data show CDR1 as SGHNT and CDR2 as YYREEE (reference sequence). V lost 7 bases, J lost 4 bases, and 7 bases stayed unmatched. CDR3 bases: TGTGCCAGCTGCACTAGCGGGGGCCGATACAATGAGCAGTTCTTC. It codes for CASCTSGGRYNEQFF. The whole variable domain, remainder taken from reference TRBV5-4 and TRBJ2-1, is ETGVTQSPTHLIKTRGQQVTLRCSSQSGHNTVSWYQQALGQGPQFIFQYYREEENGRGNFPPRFSGLQFPNYSSELNVNALELDDSALYLCASCTSGGRYNEQFFGPGTRLTVL.

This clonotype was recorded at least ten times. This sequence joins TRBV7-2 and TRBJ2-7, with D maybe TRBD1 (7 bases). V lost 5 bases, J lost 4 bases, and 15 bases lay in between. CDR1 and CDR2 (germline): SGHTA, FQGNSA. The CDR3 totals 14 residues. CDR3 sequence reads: CASSVSGGLYEQYF. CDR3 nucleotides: TGTGCCAGCAGCGTTTCAGGGGGGTTATACGAGCAGTACTTC.

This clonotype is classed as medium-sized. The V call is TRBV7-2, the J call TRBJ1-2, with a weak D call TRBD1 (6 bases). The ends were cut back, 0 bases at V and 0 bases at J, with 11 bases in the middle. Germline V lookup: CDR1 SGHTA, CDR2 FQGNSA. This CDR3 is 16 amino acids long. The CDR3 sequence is CASSLAGAGTNYGYTF. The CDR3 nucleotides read TGTGCCAGCAGCTTAGCGGGGGCAGGTACTAACTATGGCTACACCTTC.

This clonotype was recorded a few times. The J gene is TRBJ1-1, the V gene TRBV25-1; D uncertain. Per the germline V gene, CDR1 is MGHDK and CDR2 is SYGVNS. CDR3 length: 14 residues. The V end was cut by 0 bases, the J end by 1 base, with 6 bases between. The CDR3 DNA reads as TGTGCCAGCAGTGAATATTACACGAACACTGAAGCTTTCTTT. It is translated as CASSEYYTNTEAFF.